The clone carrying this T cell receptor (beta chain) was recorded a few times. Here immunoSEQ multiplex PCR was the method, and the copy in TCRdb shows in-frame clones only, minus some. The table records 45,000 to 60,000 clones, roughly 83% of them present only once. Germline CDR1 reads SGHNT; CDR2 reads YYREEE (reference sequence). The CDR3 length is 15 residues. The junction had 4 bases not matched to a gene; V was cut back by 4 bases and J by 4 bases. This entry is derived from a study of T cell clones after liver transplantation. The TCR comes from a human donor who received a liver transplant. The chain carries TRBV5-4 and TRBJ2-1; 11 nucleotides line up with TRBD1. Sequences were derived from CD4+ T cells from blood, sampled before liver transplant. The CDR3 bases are TGTGCCAGCAGCCCCGGGACAGGGGGATACAATGAGCAGTTCTTC. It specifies CASSPGTGGYNEQFF.